A few counts support the clone carrying this T cell receptor beta chain. Produced via immunoSEQ multiplex PCR; TCRdb's table is partial and in-frame only. The repertoire has tens of thousands of clones, about 70% of them found once; the top ten carry approximately 7.6%. The source of the sample is a study of cytotoxic CD8 clonotypes in ibrutinib-treated CLL. Germline assignment: CDR1 SNHLY and CDR2 FYNNEI. Trimming removed 8 bases from V and 2 bases from J, with 13 bases in between. The CDR3 loop spans 15 amino acids. This clonotype was obtained from a human donor with chronic lymphocytic leukemia. The specimen comprised PBMCs, sampled at disease progression, from a patient treated with ibrutinib. The chain couples TRBV2 to TRBJ2-6; maybe TRBD2 (7 bases). CDR3 bases: TGTGCCAGCGGAGAGGGGGGGCCTGGGGCCAACGTCCTGACTTTC. Translating it yields CASGEGGPGANVLTF. The entire variable domain, with the rest obtained from reference TRBV2 and TRBJ2-6, is as follows: EPEVTQTPSHQVTQMGQEVILRCVPISNHLYFYWYRQILGQKVEFLVSFYNNEISEKSEIFDDQFSVERPDGSNFTLKIRSTKLEDSAMYFCASGEGGPGANVLTFGAGSRLTVL.